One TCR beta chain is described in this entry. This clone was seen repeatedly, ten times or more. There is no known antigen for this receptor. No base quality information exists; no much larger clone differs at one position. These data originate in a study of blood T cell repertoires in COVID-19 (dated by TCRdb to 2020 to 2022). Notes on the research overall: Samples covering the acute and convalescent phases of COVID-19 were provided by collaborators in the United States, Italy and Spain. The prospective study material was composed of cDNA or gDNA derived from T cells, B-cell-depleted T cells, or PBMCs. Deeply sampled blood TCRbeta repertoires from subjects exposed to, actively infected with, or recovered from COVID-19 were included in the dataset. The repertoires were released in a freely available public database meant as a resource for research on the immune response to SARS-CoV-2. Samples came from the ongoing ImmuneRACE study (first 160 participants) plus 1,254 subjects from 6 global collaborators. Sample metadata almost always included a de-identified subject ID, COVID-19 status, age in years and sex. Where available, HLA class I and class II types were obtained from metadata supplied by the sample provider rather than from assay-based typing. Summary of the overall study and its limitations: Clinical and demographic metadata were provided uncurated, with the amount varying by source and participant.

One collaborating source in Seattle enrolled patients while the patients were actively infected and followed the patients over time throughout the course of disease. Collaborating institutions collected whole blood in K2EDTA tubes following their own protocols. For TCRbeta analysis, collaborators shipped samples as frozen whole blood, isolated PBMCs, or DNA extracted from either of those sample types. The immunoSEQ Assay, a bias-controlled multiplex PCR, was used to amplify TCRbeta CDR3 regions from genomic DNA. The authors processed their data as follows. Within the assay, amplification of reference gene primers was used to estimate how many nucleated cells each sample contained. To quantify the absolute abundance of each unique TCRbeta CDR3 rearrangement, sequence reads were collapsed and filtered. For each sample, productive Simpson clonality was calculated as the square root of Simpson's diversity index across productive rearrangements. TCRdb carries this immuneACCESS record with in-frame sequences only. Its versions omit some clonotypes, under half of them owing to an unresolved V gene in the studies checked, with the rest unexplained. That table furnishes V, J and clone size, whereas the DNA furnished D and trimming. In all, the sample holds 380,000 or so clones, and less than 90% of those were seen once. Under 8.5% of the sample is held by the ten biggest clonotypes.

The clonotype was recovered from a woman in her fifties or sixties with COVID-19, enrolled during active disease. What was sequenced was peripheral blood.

DNA sequence: TGCGCCAGCAGTGAGTCGATTTGGACTCGAACTGCCACAGATACGCAGTATTTT. It is translated as CASSESIWTRTATDTQYF. This chain joins TRBV10-2 to TRBJ2-3; matching of 5 bases hints at TRBD2 as the D gene. The V and J ends are trimmed by 0 bases and 2 bases, leaving 18 bases between them. In the germline V gene, CDR1 corresponds to WSHSY and CDR2 to SAAADI. There are 18 amino acids in the CDR3, from cysteine to phenylalanine inclusive. Solely the CDR3 DNA is kept, with 54 bases framed from the first base.